Presented here are 28 T cell receptor beta chains from one specimen sequenced in a study of post-analysis software for immune sequencing data. The antigens of these receptors remain unknown. Unique molecular identifiers were carried by the TCR beta cDNA libraries. Using its own MiXCR run on the PCR reads, TCRdb lists one record per CDR3 protein. The table shows about 760,000 distinct CDR3 sequences, with approximately 30% occurring only once. Whole-study results and caveats: The study found TRBV5-6, TRBV5-1 and TRBV20-1 among 4 or 5 TRBV segments more frequent in patients than controls.

The sequencing input was blood. The origin of the receptors is a girl aged 5 to 17 with multiple sclerosis.

Concerning this clonotype itself: An end of the junction does not agree with germline; a read error may underlie this. The V and J genes are TRBV5-1 and TRBJ2-2; possible D gene TRBD2, 5 bases. This CDR3 contains 13 residues. Germline loops: CDR1 SGHRS, CDR2 YFSETQ. CDR3 DNA sequence: TGCGTCAGCAGGAACACGGGGACCGGGGAGCTGTTTTTT. Translated: CVSRNTGTGELFF.

This clonotype was recorded a few times. This chain uses TRBV7-6 with TRBJ2-1; TRBD2 matches at 13 bases. Germline V CDR1 and CDR2: SGHVS, FNYEAQ. J was trimmed by 15 bases and V by 5 bases; bases with no gene match: 7. The CDR3 covers 13 residues. In DNA, the CDR3 is TGTGCCAGCAGCCCGCGGACTAGCGGGGGCCCGTTCTTC. Its translation is CASSPRTSGGPFF.

The table lists this clonotype with a few counts. V and J are TRBV7-9 and TRBJ1-1; tentative D call: TRBD1 (6 bases). In germline, CDR1 is SEHNR, CDR2 FQNEAQ (reference sequence). The germline V and J ends were trimmed by 5 bases and 4 bases, with 23 bases remaining between them. This CDR3 comprises 17 residues. The CDR3 protein is CASSQTRSWGPGTEAFF. CDR3 bases: TGTGCCAGCAGCCAAACACGCAGTTGGGGGCCGGGCACTGAAGCTTTCTTT. Drawing the rest from reference TRBV7-9 and TRBJ1-1, the complete variable domain is DTGVSQNPRHKITKRGQNVTFRCDPISEHNRLYWYRQTLGQGPEFLTYFQNEAQLEKSRLLSDRFSAERPKGSFSTLEIQRTEQGDSAMYLCASSQTRSWGPGTEAFFGQGTRLTVV.

A few counts support this clonotype. The rearrangement joins TRBV7-2 to TRBJ2-3, with 7 bases that match TRBD1. The germline gives CDR1 SGHTA, CDR2 FQGNSA. V dropped 3 bases and J dropped 2; count of bases not matched to a gene: 5. The CDR3 extends over 15 amino acids. The CDR3 protein is CASSFLGGSTDTQYF. CDR3 nucleotide sequence: TGTGCCAGCAGCTTCCTAGGGGGCTCCACAGATACGCAGTATTTT. Variable domain in full (rest from reference TRBV7-2 and TRBJ2-3): GAGVSQSPSNKVTEKGKDVELRCDPISGHTALYWYRQSLGQGLEFLIYFQGNSAPDKSGLPSDRFSAERTGGSVSTLTIQRTQQEDSAVYLCASSFLGGSTDTQYFGPGTRLTVL.

The V gene is TRBV4-3, the J gene TRBJ1-4; 8 bases align to TRBD1. Germline loops: CDR1 LGHNA, CDR2 YSLEER. The length of the CDR3 is 16 residues. V lost 0 bases and J lost 10; bases outside the gene matches: 10. CDR3 nucleotides: TGCGCCAGCAGCCAAGAAGGGGACAGGCCGAGGGGAAAACTGTTTTTT. Translation gives CASSQEGDRPRGKLFF.

In its sample, this clonotype was seen a few times. V is TRBV14 and J is TRBJ2-1; 9 nucleotides match TRBD2. With V trimmed by 4 bases and J by 9 bases, 10 bases remained unmatched. Germline lookup yields CDR1 SGHDN and CDR2 FVKESK. The CDR3 runs to 15 residues. CDR3 region: CASSLRLAVWGEQFF. The CDR3 DNA sequence: TGTGCCAGCAGCCTCAGACTAGCGGTGTGGGGTGAGCAGTTCTTC.

The chain combines TRBV24-1 with TRBJ2-2, with D perhaps matching TRBD1 (6 bases). With 9 bases removed from V and 2 bases from J, the gap between germline ends came to 12 bases. The CDR3 runs to 14 residues. CDR1 and CDR2 (germline): KGHDR, SFDVKD. The CDR3 nucleotides are TGTGCCACCCGGACCGGGACAAACACCGGGGAGCTGTTTTTT. Protein product: CATRTGTNTGELFF.

In regard to this clonotype: The junction shows a germline mismatch at one end, possibly a read error. V usage is TRBV5-1 and J usage is TRBJ2-3; 8 bases align to TRBD1. CDR3 length equals 16 residues. Looked up from germline, CDR1 is SGHRS and CDR2 is YFSETQ. Here the CDR3 DNA reads TGCGCCAGCAGCTTGGGGCCCGGGACAGGCACGGATACGCAGTATTTT. This sequence encodes CASSLGPGTGTDTQYF.

The genes are TRBV20-1 and TRBJ1-2; D call uncertain. There are 12 residues in the CDR3. Germline V lookup: CDR1 DFQATT, CDR2 SNEGSKA (reference sequence). Trimming removed 6 bases at V and 2 bases at J, with 10 bases between. CDR3 region: CSARIENYGYTF. The DNA of the CDR3 is TGCAGTGCCCGAATCGAGAACTATGGCTACACCTTC.

This clonotype appeared a single time. The rearrangement uses TRBV20-1 and TRBJ1-1; D is uncertain. V was shortened by 1 base and J by 7 bases, with 7 bases between the two germline ends. This CDR3 contains 11 residues. Germline V gene lookup returns CDR1 DFQATT and CDR2 SNEGSKA (reference sequence). CDR3 DNA sequence: TGCAGTGCTAGAGGGAGTTTTGAAGCTTTCTTT. Residues: CSARGSFEAFF.

In its sample, this clonotype was seen many times. V usage is TRBV4-3 and J usage is TRBJ2-7; TRBD1 aligns across 9 bases. The V segment lost 4 bases and the J segment 5 bases; nucleotides outside the gene matches: 6. This CDR3 comprises 14 residues. The germline V gene encodes CDR1 LGHNA and CDR2 YSLEER. The CDR3 here is CASSLRTGDHEQYF. CDR3 coding DNA: TGCGCCAGCAGCCTACGGACAGGGGACCACGAGCAGTACTTC.

V and J are TRBV5-1 and TRBJ1-1; TRBD1 aligns across 8 bases. V gave up 0 bases and J gave up 2 bases; unmatched junction bases: 3. From germline, CDR1 is SGHRS and CDR2 YFSETQ. This CDR3 is 15 amino acids long. In nucleotides, the CDR3 is TGCGCCAGCAGCTTGGCCGACAGGGGAAACACTGAAGCTTTCTTT. This sequence encodes CASSLADRGNTEAFF.

The rearrangement links TRBV7-2 to TRBJ2-5; possibly TRBD1 or TRBD2 for D (5 bases each). This CDR3 region has 15 residues. CDR1 and CDR2 from the germline V gene are SGHTA and FQGNSA. V lost 0 bases to trimming and J lost 5 bases, with 13 bases between them. CDR3: CASSLAEGSGETQYF. CDR3 coding DNA: TGTGCCAGCAGCTTAGCTGAGGGGAGTGGGGAGACCCAGTACTTC.

Concerning this clonotype: A much larger clonotype is one base distant, so this may be a read error. The rearrangement uses TRBV4-3 and TRBJ2-7, with D possibly TRBD1 on 6 matching bases. Germline V gene sequence: CDR1 LGHNA, CDR2 YSLEER. This CDR3 contains 15 residues. The CDR3 nucleotides read TGCGCCAGCAGCCAAGATCGGGGCAGGGGCTACGGGCAGTACTTC. Protein product: CASSQDRGRGYGQYF.

This clonotype was detected many times. The chain combines TRBV20-1 with TRBJ1-2, with 9 bases identical to TRBD1. Germline V gives CDR1 DFQATT, CDR2 SNEGSKA (reference sequence). V lost 1 base, J lost 3 bases, and 9 bases stayed unmatched. The CDR3 runs to 16 residues. CDR3 amino acids: CSARGPGQGRHYGYTF. The CDR3 DNA reads TGCAGTGCTAGAGGTCCAGGACAGGGGCGCCACTATGGCTACACCTTC.

The chain combines TRBV6-6 with TRBJ1-2, with 7 nucleotides matching TRBD1. In germline, CDR1 is MNHNY, CDR2 SVGAGI (reference sequence). The V segment lost 6 bases and the J segment 6 bases; nucleotides outside the gene matches: 10. This CDR3 comprises 14 residues. CDR3 in amino acids: CASSAPPGGNGYTF. The DNA of the CDR3 is TGTGCCAGCAGCGCCCCCCCAGGGGGGAATGGCTACACCTTC.

This clonotype has a handful of counts. V gene TRBV12-3 or TRBV12-4 combines with J gene TRBJ1-2; D is perhaps TRBD1 (6 bases). There are 13 residues in the CDR3. V was pared by 4 bases and J by 6 bases, with 12 bases between. Written as DNA, the CDR3 is TGTGCCAGCAGTTACCTACGACAGGATGGCTACACCTTC. It encodes CASSYLRQDGYTF.

V usage is TRBV7-2 and J usage is TRBJ2-5, with 11 bases that match TRBD1. The CDR3 covers 15 residues. The V gene end was trimmed by 5 bases and the J gene end by 2 bases; junction bases not matched to a gene: 4. Per the germline V gene, CDR1 is SGHTA and CDR2 is FQGNSA. CDR3 coding DNA: TGTGCCAGCAGCAACCGGGACAGGGGGCAAGAGACCCAGTACTTC. Translating it yields CASSNRDRGQETQYF.

This clonotype occurred a few times. This chain uses TRBV6-5 with TRBJ1-1; no definite D call. Deletions cut 0 bases from V and 7 bases from J, with 12 bases between. Looked up from germline, CDR1 is MNHEY and CDR2 is SVGAGI. This CDR3 has 14 amino acids. The CDR3 DNA is TGTGCCAGCAGTTACTCACGGCGGCTGGGTGAAGCTTTCTTT. This sequence encodes CASSYSRRLGEAFF.

In this sample, this clonotype turned up a few times. V is TRBV24-1 and J is TRBJ2-3, with TRBD2 matching over 10 bases. J was trimmed by 3 bases and V by 2 bases; bases with no gene match: 7. The CDR3 extends over 17 amino acids. Germline-derived CDR1 and CDR2 are KGHDR and SFDVKD. CDR3 sequence: CATSDYFSGGDTDTQYF. CDR3 coding DNA: TGTGCCACCAGTGATTACTTCAGCGGGGGGGATACAGATACGCAGTATTTT.

This clonotype was counted ten times or more. This chain uses TRBV6-2 or TRBV6-3 with TRBJ2-7, with D perhaps matching TRBD2 (5 bases). V lost 2 bases, J lost 4 bases, and 27 bases lay in between. CDR3 length: 19 residues. Germline loops: CDR1 MNHEY, CDR2 SVGEGT. The CDR3 DNA reads as TGTGCCAGCAGTTACCCAACAACGGCGGAAGGGAGTCGGTTGTACGAGCAGTACTTC. Translating it yields CASSYPTTAEGSRLYEQYF.

This chain joins TRBV12-2 and TRBJ2-5. TRBV12-2 is described as a pseudogene. The CDR3 loop spans 13 amino acids. The CDR3 sequence: CASRSQDQETQYF. CDR3 sequence (DNA): TGTGCAAGTCGCTCCCAGGACCAAGAGACCCAGTACTTC.

This rearrangement joins TRBV27 to TRBJ1-2; the D gene is possibly TRBD1 (6 bases). The V end was cut by 0 bases, the J end by 7 bases, with 15 bases between. CDR1 is MNHEY and CDR2 is SMNVEV in the germline V gene (reference sequence). CDR3 length: 15 amino acids. The CDR3 loop reads CASSLSMGHPSGYTF. In nucleotides, the CDR3 is TGTGCCAGCAGTTTATCGATGGGACACCCGAGTGGCTACACCTTC.

The chain combines TRBV2 with TRBJ1-1, with TRBD1 matching over 9 bases. The trim removed 8 bases at V and 7 bases at J, leaving 5 bases unmatched. The CDR3 has 12 residues. Germline CDR1 reads SNHLY; CDR2 reads FYNNEI. The CDR3 loop is CASGRQGGEAFF. Here the CDR3 DNA reads TGTGCCAGCGGCCGACAGGGGGGTGAAGCTTTCTTT.

V usage is TRBV4-2 and J usage is TRBJ2-6; 7 bases align to TRBD2. Germline V CDR1 and CDR2: LGHNA, YNFKEQ. CDR3 length: 16 residues. J gave up 2 bases and V 4 bases, and 5 bases lay outside the gene matches. CDR3 residues: CASSPTTSAGANVLTF. The CDR3 region has the DNA TGTGCCAGCAGCCCCACCACTAGCGCTGGGGCCAACGTCCTGACTTTC.

This clonotype turned up a few times. The chain combines TRBV24-1 with TRBJ2-1; D gene ambiguous. This CDR3 spans 12 amino acids. V was pared by 2 bases and J by 10 bases, with 8 bases between. Germline V gene data show CDR1 as KGHDR and CDR2 as SFDVKD. Written as DNA, the CDR3 is TGTGCCACCAGTGATTGGTTTGACGAGCAGTTCTTC. Residues: CATSDWFDEQFF.

V gene TRBV3-1 combines with J gene TRBJ1-4; D is unresolved. Germline V gives CDR1 LGHDT, CDR2 YNNKEL (reference sequence). The V end was cut by 5 bases, the J end by 0 bases, with 10 bases between. The CDR3 is made up of 15 amino acids. CDR3 in amino acids: CASSGRTTTNEKLFF. DNA for the CDR3: TGTGCCAGCAGCGGACGGACGACAACTAATGAAAAACTGTTTTTT.

This clonotype has a handful of counts. V gene TRBV6-2 or TRBV6-3 combines with J gene TRBJ1-1, with 9 bases fitting TRBD1. Germline CDR1 and CDR2: MNHEY and SVGEGT. J was trimmed by 0 bases and V by 0 bases; bases with no gene match: 14. The CDR3 runs 20 residues. CDR3 bases: TGTGCCAGCAGTTACTCGAGAAGTGAGGGACAGGGATGGATGAACACTGAAGCTTTCTTT. Protein: CASSYSRSEGQGWMNTEAFF.